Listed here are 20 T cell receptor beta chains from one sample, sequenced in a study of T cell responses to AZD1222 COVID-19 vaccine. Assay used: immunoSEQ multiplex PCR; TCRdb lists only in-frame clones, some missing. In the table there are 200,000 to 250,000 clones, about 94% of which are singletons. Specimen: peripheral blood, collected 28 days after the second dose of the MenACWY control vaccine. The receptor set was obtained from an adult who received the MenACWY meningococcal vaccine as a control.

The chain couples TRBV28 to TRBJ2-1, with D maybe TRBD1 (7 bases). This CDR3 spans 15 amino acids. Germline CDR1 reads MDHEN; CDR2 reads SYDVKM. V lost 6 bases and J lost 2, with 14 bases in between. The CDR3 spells CASSPQGGTYNEQFF. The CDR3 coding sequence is TGTGCCAGCAGCCCCCAGGGGGGTACCTACAATGAGCAGTTCTTC.

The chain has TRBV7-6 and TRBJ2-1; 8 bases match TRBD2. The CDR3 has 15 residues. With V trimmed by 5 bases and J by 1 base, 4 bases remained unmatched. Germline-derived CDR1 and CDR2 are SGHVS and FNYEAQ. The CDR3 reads CASSRSGASYNEQFF. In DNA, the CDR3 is TGTGCCAGCAGCCGTAGCGGGGCATCCTACAATGAGCAGTTCTTC. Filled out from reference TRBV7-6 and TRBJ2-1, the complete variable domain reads GAGVSQSPRYKVTKRGQDVALRCDPISGHVSLYWYRQALGQGPEFLTYFNYEAQQDKSGLPNDRFSAERPEGSISTLTIQRTEQRDSAMYRCASSRSGASYNEQFFGPGTRLTVL.

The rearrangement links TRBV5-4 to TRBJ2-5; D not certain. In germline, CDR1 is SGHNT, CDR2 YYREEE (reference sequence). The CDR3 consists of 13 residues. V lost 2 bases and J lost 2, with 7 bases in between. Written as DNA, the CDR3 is TGTGCCAGCAGCTTTGTTTGGCAAGAGACCCAGTACTTC. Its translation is CASSFVWQETQYF.

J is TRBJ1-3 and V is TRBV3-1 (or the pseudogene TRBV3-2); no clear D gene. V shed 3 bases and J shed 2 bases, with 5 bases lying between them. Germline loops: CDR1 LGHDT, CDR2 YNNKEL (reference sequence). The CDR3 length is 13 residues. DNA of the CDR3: TGTGCCAGCAGCCAGGGAACTGGAAACACCATATATTTT. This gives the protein CASSQGTGNTIYF.

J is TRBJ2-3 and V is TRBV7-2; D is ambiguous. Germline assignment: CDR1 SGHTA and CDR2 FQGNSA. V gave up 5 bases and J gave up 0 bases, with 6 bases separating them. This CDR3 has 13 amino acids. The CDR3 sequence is CASSEFSTDTQYF. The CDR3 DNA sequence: TGTGCCAGCAGCGAATTCAGCACAGATACGCAGTATTTT.

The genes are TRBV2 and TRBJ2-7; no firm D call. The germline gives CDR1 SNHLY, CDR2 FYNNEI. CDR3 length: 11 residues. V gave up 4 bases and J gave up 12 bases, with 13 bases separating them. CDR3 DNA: TGTGCCAGCAGTGTAAAAAGTTGGGCGTACTTC. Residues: CASSVKSWAYF. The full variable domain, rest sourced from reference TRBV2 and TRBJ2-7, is EPEVTQTPSHQVTQMGQEVILRCVPISNHLYFYWYRQILGQKVEFLVSFYNNEISEKSEIFDDQFSVERPDGSNFTLKIRSTKLEDSAMYFCASSVKSWAYFGPGTRLTVT.

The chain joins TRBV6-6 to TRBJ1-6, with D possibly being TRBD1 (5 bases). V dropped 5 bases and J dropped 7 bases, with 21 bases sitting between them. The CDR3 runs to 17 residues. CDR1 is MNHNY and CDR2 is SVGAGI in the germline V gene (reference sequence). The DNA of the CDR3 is TGTGCCAGCAGTCTAGTGGGGCAGCGGCTAAGAAATTCACCCCTCCACTTT. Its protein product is CASSLVGQRLRNSPLHF.

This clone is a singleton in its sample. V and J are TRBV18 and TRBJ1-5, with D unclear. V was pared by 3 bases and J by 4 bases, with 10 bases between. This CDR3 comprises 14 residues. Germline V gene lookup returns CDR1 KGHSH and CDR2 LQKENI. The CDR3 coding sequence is TGTGCCAGCTCACCTAACGGAATGAATCAGCCCCAGCATTTT. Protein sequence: CASSPNGMNQPQHF.

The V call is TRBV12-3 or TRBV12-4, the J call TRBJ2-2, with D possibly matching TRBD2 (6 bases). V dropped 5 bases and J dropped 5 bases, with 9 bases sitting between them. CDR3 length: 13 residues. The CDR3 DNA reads TGTGCCAGCAGTACCCTAGCGACCGGGGAGCTGTTTTTT. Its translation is CASSTLATGELFF.

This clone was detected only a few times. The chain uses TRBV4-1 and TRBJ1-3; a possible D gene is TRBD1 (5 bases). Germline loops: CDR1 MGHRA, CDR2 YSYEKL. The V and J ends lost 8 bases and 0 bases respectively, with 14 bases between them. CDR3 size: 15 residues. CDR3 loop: CASAQRGNSGNTIYF. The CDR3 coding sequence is TGCGCCAGCGCTCAAAGGGGAAACTCTGGAAACACCATATATTTT.

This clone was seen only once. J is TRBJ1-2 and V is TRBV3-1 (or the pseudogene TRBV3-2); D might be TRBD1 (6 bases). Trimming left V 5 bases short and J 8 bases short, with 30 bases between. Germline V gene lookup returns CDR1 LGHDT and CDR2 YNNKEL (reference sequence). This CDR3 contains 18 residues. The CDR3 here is CASSFDGGRGTQRLGYTF. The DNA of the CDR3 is TGTGCCAGCAGCTTCGACGGGGGCAGGGGTACCCAACGACTAGGCTACACCTTC.

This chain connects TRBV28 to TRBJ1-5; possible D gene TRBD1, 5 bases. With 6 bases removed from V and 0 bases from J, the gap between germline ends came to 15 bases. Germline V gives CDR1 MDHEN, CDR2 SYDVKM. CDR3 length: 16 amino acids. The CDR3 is CASSRGTDYSNQPQHF. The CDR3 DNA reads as TGTGCCAGCAGCAGAGGGACGGATTATAGCAATCAGCCCCAGCATTTT.

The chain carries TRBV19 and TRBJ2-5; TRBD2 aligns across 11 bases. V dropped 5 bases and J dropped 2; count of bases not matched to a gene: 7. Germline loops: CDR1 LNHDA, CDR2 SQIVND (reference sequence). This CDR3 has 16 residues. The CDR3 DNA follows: TGTGCCAGTAGTGTAGCCGGGACTAGCGGTCAAGAGACCCAGTACTTC. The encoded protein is CASSVAGTSGQETQYF.

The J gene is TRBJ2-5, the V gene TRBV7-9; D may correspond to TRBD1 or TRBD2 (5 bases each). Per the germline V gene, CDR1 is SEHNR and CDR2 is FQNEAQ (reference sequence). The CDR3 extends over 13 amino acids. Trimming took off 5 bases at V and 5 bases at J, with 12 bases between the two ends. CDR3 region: CASSGTALETQYF. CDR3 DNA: TGTGCCAGCAGCGGGACGGCCCTGGAGACCCAGTACTTC. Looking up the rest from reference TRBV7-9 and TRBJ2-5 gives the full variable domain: DTGVSQNPRHKITKRGQNVTFRCDPISEHNRLYWYRQTLGQGPEFLTYFQNEAQLEKSRLLSDRFSAERPKGSFSTLEIQRTEQGDSAMYLCASSGTALETQYFGPGTRLLVL.

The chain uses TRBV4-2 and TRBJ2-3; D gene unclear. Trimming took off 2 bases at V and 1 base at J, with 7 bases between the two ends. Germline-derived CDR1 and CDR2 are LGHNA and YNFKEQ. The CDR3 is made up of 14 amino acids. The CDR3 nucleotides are TGTGCCAGCAGCCAACAAGCCCGCACAGATACGCAGTATTTT. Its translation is CASSQQARTDTQYF.

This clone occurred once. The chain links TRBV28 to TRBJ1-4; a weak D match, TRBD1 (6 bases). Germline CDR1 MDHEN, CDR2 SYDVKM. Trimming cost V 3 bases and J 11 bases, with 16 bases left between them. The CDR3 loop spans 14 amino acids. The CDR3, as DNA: TGTGCCAGCAGTTTGCCAGGGGCGGTGGCGAAACTGTTTTTT. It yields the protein CASSLPGAVAKLFF.

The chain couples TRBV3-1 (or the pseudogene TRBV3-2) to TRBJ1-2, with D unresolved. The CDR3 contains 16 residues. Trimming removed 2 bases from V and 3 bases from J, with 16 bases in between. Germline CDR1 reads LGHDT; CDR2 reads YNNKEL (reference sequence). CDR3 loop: CASSQRVPGTDYGYTF. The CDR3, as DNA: TGTGCCAGCAGCCAAAGAGTCCCGGGCACCGACTATGGCTACACCTTC.

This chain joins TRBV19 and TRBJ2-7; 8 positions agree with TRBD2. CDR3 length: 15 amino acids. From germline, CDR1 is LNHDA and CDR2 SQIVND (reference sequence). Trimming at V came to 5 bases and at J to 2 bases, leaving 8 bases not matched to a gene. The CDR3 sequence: CASSPGGGSTYEQYF. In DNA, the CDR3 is TGTGCCAGTAGTCCTGGCGGGGGGTCAACCTACGAGCAGTACTTC.

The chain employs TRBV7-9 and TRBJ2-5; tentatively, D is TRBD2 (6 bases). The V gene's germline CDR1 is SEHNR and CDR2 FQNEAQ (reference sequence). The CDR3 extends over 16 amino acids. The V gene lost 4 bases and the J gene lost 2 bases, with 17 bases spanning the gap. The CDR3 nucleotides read TGTGCCAGCAGCTCGCTAAGGGACTCTGGTCAAGAGACCCAGTACTTC. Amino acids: CASSSLRDSGQETQYF.

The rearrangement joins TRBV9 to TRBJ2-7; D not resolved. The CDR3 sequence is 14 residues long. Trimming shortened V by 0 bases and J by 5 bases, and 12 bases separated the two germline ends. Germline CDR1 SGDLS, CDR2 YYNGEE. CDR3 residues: CASSVEAGLDEQYF. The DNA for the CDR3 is TGTGCCAGCAGCGTAGAGGCAGGTTTGGACGAGCAGTACTTC.